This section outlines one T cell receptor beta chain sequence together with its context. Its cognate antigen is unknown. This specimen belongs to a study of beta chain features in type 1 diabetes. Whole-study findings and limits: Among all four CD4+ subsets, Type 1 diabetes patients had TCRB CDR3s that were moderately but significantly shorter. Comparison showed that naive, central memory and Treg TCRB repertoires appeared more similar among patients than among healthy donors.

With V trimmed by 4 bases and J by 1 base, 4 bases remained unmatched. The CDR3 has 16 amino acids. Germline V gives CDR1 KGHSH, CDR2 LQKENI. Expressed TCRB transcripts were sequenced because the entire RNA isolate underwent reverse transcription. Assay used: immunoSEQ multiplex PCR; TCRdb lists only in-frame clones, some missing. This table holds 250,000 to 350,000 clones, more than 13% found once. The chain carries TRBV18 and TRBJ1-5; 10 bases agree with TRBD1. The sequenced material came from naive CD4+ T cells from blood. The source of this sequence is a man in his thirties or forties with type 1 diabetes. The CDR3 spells CASSRQGAGSNQPQHF. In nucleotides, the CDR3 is TGTGCCAGCTCACGACAGGGGGCGGGGAGCAATCAGCCCCAGCATTTT. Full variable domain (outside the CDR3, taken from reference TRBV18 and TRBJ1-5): NAGVMQNPRHLVRRRGQEARLRCSPMKGHSHVYWYRQLPEEGLKFMVYLQKENIIDESGMPKERFSAEFPKEGPSILRIQQVVRGDSAAYFCASSRQGAGSNQPQHFGDGTRLSIL.